This passage covers 32 T cell receptor beta chains from one sample sequenced in a study of metastatic and nonmetastatic thyroid tumors. Before thyroid surgery, none of the patients had received any treatment. From the PCR reads, TCRdb re-called clones with MiXCR. The sample consists of roughly 48,000 clones, approximately 20% of them appearing once. The sequenced sample was blood. The receptors shown here come from a male donor with papillary thyroid cancer or a benign thyroid nodule (not recorded which). Some clones in this sample may be carry-over from other donors' samples.

The rearrangement uses TRBV18 and TRBJ1-2, with unresolved D. V lost 2 bases to trimming and J lost 5 bases, with 12 bases between them. CDR1 and CDR2 from the germline V gene are KGHSH and LQKENI. The CDR3 is 14 residues long. Here the CDR3 reads CASSPGRTEYGYTF. The CDR3 DNA reads TGTGCCAGCTCACCAGGCAGGACCGAATATGGCTACACCTTC.

This clone was observed a single time. The chain recombines TRBV7-6 with TRBJ1-4, with unresolved D. The CDR3 covers 17 residues. Germline-derived CDR1 and CDR2 are SGHVS and FNYEAQ. The V and J ends lost 5 bases and 0 bases respectively, with 16 bases between them. The DNA of the CDR3 is TGTGCCAGCAGCCCAAATATAGATCCTGCAACTAATGAAAAACTGTTTTTT. This sequence encodes CASSPNIDPATNEKLFF.

The chain joins TRBV4-2 to TRBJ2-2; maybe TRBD1 (6 bases). CDR1 is LGHNA and CDR2 is YNFKEQ in the germline V gene. The ends were cut back, 1 base at V and 5 bases at J, with 17 bases in the middle. The CDR3 covers 17 residues. As DNA, the CDR3 is TGTGCCAGCAGCCAAGTTTCACTAGGGGGTACTACCGGGGAGCTGTTTTTT. Translation gives CASSQVSLGGTTGELFF.

This clone showed up many times. The rearrangement uses TRBV27 and TRBJ2-1; D remains unclear. Per the germline V gene, CDR1 is MNHEY and CDR2 is SMNVEV (reference sequence). The length of the CDR3 is 15 residues. Trimming stripped 4 bases from V and 4 bases from J, with 14 bases between. CDR3 in amino acids: CASSYEQKIYNEQFF. The CDR3, as DNA: TGTGCCAGCAGTTATGAACAAAAGATATACAATGAGCAGTTCTTC.

This clone appeared many times. The chain combines TRBV29-1 with TRBJ2-1; TRBD2 agrees at 8 bases. The length of the CDR3 is 18 residues. J gave up 0 bases and V 7 bases, and 17 bases lay outside the gene matches. CDR1 is SQVTM and CDR2 is ANQGSEA in the germline V gene. The CDR3 DNA reads TGCAGCGCCGGTCCGGGACTAGGGGTGGTCGGCTCCTACAATGAGCAGTTCTTC. This translates into CSAGPGLGVVGSYNEQFF.

This clone was counted ten times or more. The chain has TRBV5-1 and TRBJ2-7, with D perhaps matching TRBD1 (5 bases). The germline CDR1 and CDR2 sequences are SGHRS and YFSETQ. CDR3 length equals 13 residues. V lost 1 base and J lost 2, with 7 bases in between. The CDR3 DNA follows: TGCGCCAGCAGCTTGACAGGAACCTACGAGCAGTACTTC. Its translation: CASSLTGTYEQYF.

The chain links TRBV30 to TRBJ1-1, with TRBD1 matching over 8 bases. Germline V gives CDR1 GTSNPN, CDR2 SVGIG (reference sequence). The CDR3 is 14 amino acids. V lost 3 bases to trimming and J lost 1 base; unmatched junction nucleotides: 4. The CDR3 sequence is CAWRYGQGNTEAFF. The CDR3 bases are TGTGCCTGGAGATATGGACAGGGGAACACTGAAGCTTTCTTT.

The CDR3 nucleotides read TGCAGTGCTATACCTAATCAGGGACAGGGGACCTCCTACGAGCAGTACTTC. Its protein product is CSAIPNQGQGTSYEQYF. The chain links TRBV20-1 to TRBJ2-7; 10 nucleotides match TRBD1. V trimming: 4 bases; J trimming: 0 bases; junction bases outside the gene matches: 12. Looked up from germline, CDR1 is DFQATT and CDR2 is SNEGSKA (reference sequence). CDR3 length: 17 residues.

This clone has a count of ten or more. The V gene is TRBV10-3, the J gene TRBJ1-2, with 7 bases lining up with TRBD1. Germline values: CDR1 ENHRY, CDR2 SYGVKD. Unmatched junction bases numbered 8, after V lost 2 bases and J lost 8 bases. The CDR3 totals 14 residues. CDR3 loop: CAISEQGGRGGYTF. For the CDR3, the DNA is TGTGCCATCAGTGAGCAGGGGGGCCGGGGAGGCTACACCTTC.

This rearrangement joins TRBV19 to TRBJ2-5; TRBD2 matches 7 bases. The CDR3 loop spans 13 amino acids. The V segment lost 3 bases and the J segment 4 bases; nucleotides outside the gene matches: 2. Germline-derived CDR1 and CDR2 are LNHDA and SQIVND (reference sequence). The CDR3 DNA sequence: TGTGCCAGTAGTATTACGGGGGGAGAGACCCAGTACTTC. Its translation: CASSITGGETQYF.

This clone has a count of ten or more. The chain combines TRBV9 with TRBJ2-1, with 10 positions matching TRBD2. Germline assignment: CDR1 SGDLS and CDR2 YYNGEE. The CDR3 loop spans 16 amino acids. V lost 2 bases and J lost 2; bases outside the gene matches: 4. The DNA for the CDR3 is TGTGCCAGCAGCGTCACTAGCGGGATGACCTACAATGAGCAGTTCTTC. Its translation: CASSVTSGMTYNEQFF.

This clone was seen ten or more times. The chain combines TRBV11-3 with TRBJ2-3; 7 nucleotides match TRBD1. The CDR3 covers 16 residues. V lost 1 base and J lost 4; bases outside the gene matches: 8. CDR1 and CDR2 from the germline V gene are SGHNT and YENEEA. The CDR3 protein is CASSLGPGQRSDTQYF. CDR3 DNA sequence: TGTGCCAGCAGCTTAGGTCCGGGACAGCGTTCAGATACGCAGTATTTT.

Comments on this clone: Being one base from a much bigger clone, this may be a read error. This chain uses TRBV7-6 with TRBJ2-7; 9 nucleotides align to TRBD2. The CDR3 contains 15 residues. The V gene's germline CDR1 is SGHVS and CDR2 FNYEAQ. In DNA form, the CDR3 reads TGTGTCAGCAGCCCCAGACTAGCGGAGACCTACGAGCAGTACTTC. It is translated as CVSSPRLAETYEQYF.

This clone was seen many times. This chain connects TRBV7-3 to TRBJ2-3, with D uncertain. The CDR3 covers 16 residues. The V gene's germline CDR1 is SGHTA and CDR2 FQGTGA. V was trimmed by 4 bases and J by 2 bases, leaving 16 bases between them. For the CDR3, the DNA is TGTGCCAGCAGCTCCCCAGTGGGCTCCCTCACAGATACGCAGTATTTT. It translates to CASSSPVGSLTDTQYF. Full variable domain (missing parts from reference TRBV7-3 and TRBJ2-3): GAGVSQTPSNKVTEKGKYVELRCDPISGHTALYWYRQSLGQGPEFLIYFQGTGAADDSGLPNDRFFAVRPEGSVSTLKIQRTERGDSAVYLCASSSPVGSLTDTQYFGPGTRLTVL.

The rearrangement joins TRBV5-6 to TRBJ2-7; D uncertain. The germline V and J ends were trimmed by 0 bases and 4 bases, with 14 bases remaining between them. Germline CDR1 and CDR2: SGHDT and YYEEEE. The CDR3 has 15 residues. The CDR3 region is CASSLGLFLVYEQYF. CDR3 coding DNA: TGTGCCAGCAGCTTGGGACTGTTTCTAGTTTACGAGCAGTACTTC.

This clone was detected ten times or more. This chain uses TRBV11-2 with TRBJ2-7, with 9 bases lining up with TRBD1. The ends lost 4 bases at V and 2 bases at J; junction bases unmatched: 6. In germline, CDR1 is SGHAT, CDR2 FQNNGV. The CDR3 has 15 residues. DNA for the CDR3: TGTGCCAGCAGCTCGGACAGGGGCGATACCTACGAGCAGTACTTC. This encodes CASSSDRGDTYEQYF.

This clone was counted at least ten times. This chain connects TRBV12-3 or TRBV12-4 to TRBJ2-1; D is unresolved. The germline V and J ends were trimmed by 9 bases and 3 bases, with 3 bases remaining between them. CDR3 length: 10 amino acids. For the CDR3, the DNA is TGTGCCAGTGGCTACAATGAGCAGTTCTTC. Its protein product is CASGYNEQFF.

This clone came up many times. V is TRBV20-1 and J is TRBJ2-1, with TRBD2 as a possible D gene (5 bases). Germline V gene lookup returns CDR1 DFQATT and CDR2 SNEGSKA (reference sequence). V lost 5 bases and J lost 0, with 14 bases in between. The CDR3 consists of 15 residues. This chain's CDR3 is CSACGSPNSYNEQFF. CDR3 sequence (DNA): TGCAGTGCTTGTGGGAGTCCTAACTCCTACAATGAGCAGTTCTTC.

Points on this clone: At one of its ends the junction is not consistent with the germline gene, which may arise from a read error. The sample contains more than one DNA sequence encoding this CDR3. The gene calls are TRBV9 and TRBJ2-1; D might be TRBD1 (5 bases). Germline assignment: CDR1 SGDLS and CDR2 YYNGEE. This CDR3 is built from 13 residues. The CDR3 loop is CASSVTGLNERFF. DNA of the CDR3: TGTGCCAGCAGCGTTACAGGTCTCAATGAGCGGTTCTTC.

The sample holds a few counts of this clone. Likely a read error: the CDR3 ends without its conserved phenylalanine or tryptophan. This rearrangement joins TRBV6-1 to TRBJ1-1; no firm D call. CDR1 is MNHNS, CDR2 SASEGT, per germline. There are 11 residues in the CDR3. In nucleotides, the CDR3 is TGTGCCAGCACTCTCAACACTGAGGCTTTCTCT. It codes for CASTLNTEAFS.

This clone was picked up many times. The rearrangement joins TRBV10-2 to TRBJ1-5; D gene ambiguous. Trimming removed 2 bases from V and 0 bases from J, with 8 bases in between. Germline V gene data show CDR1 as WSHSY and CDR2 as SAAADI. The CDR3 loop spans 15 amino acids. CDR3 bases: TGCGCCAGCAGTGAGAGCGGGAATAGCAATCAGCCCCAGCATTTT. This encodes CASSESGNSNQPQHF.

This clone was detected ten times or more. The chain has TRBV12-3 or TRBV12-4 and TRBJ1-1, with no clear D. Trimming pared 1 base from V and 5 bases from J, leaving 11 bases between. This CDR3 contains 14 residues. The CDR3 reads CASSLGGYWTEAFF. In nucleotides, the CDR3 is TGTGCCAGCAGTTTAGGGGGATATTGGACTGAAGCTTTCTTT.

There are many counts of this clone. Distinct nucleotide sequences in the sample also encode this CDR3. The V call is TRBV4-1, the J call TRBJ2-7, with TRBD1 matching 12 bases. This CDR3 region has 17 residues. Trimming cost V 2 bases and J 5 bases; bases outside gene matches: 10. Germline V lookup: CDR1 MGHRA, CDR2 YSYEKL. Here the CDR3 reads CASSQHPPGTGGHEQYF. The CDR3 DNA is TGCGCCAGCAGCCAACATCCCCCCGGGACAGGGGGCCACGAGCAGTACTTC.

This clone was counted ten times or more. The rearrangement uses TRBV29-1 and TRBJ2-7; no clear D. Germline CDR1 SQVTM, CDR2 ANQGSEA. This CDR3 contains 12 residues. Trimming pared 4 bases from V and 1 base from J, leaving 8 bases between. The CDR3 bases are TGCAGCGTTGCTTGGCAGTCCTACGAGCAGTACTTC. Protein product: CSVAWQSYEQYF.

The genes are TRBV18 and TRBJ1-6; D is ambiguous. The CDR3 has 12 residues. Per the germline V gene, CDR1 is KGHSH and CDR2 is LQKENI. Trimming shortened V by 5 bases and J by 13 bases, and 12 bases separated the two germline ends. The CDR3 is CASSRTEYPLHF. The CDR3 nucleotides read TGTGCCAGCTCAAGAACAGAGTACCCCCTCCACTTT.

The chain is built from TRBV5-1 and TRBJ1-1, with 7 bases lining up with TRBD1. The ends lost 4 bases at V and 6 bases at J; junction bases unmatched: 3. The CDR3 is 12 amino acids. From germline, CDR1 is SGHRS and CDR2 YFSETQ. The CDR3 loop reads CASSAGTAEAFF. The CDR3 DNA follows: TGCGCCAGCAGCGCGGGGACAGCTGAAGCTTTCTTT.

The chain has TRBV11-2 and TRBJ2-1; the D is unclear. CDR1 is SGHAT and CDR2 is FQNNGV in the germline V gene. The CDR3 contains 15 residues. The V end was cut by 1 base, the J end by 5 bases, with 12 bases between. CDR3 DNA sequence: TGTGCCAGCAGCTTAGGAGCCCATCCTAACAATGAGCAGTTCTTC. It specifies CASSLGAHPNNEQFF.

This clone is labeled medium-sized. The V gene is TRBV11-2, the J gene TRBJ2-7, with D hard to call. This CDR3 spans 11 amino acids. Germline lookup yields CDR1 SGHAT and CDR2 FQNNGV. Trimming removed 5 bases from V and 0 bases from J, with 2 bases in between. CDR3 nucleotide sequence: TGTGCCAGCAGCCCCTCCTACGAGCAGTACTTC. Protein product: CASSPSYEQYF.

The CDR3 nucleotides read TGTGCCAGCAGCTTAGCTGTGGGGTATACCGGGGAGCTGTTTTTT. It codes for CASSLAVGYTGELFF. The rearrangement uses TRBV11-2 and TRBJ2-2; D is ambiguous. Germline V gives CDR1 SGHAT, CDR2 FQNNGV. This CDR3 spans 15 amino acids. Trimming took 1 base from V and 5 from J, leaving 11 bases between them.

The rearrangement joins TRBV20-1 to TRBJ2-5; D not certain. Germline CDR1 and CDR2: DFQATT and SNEGSKA (reference sequence). CDR3 length equals 11 residues. V lost 5 bases, J lost 4 bases, and 8 bases lay in between. CDR3 protein: CSAPSRETQYF. The CDR3 coding sequence is TGCAGTGCTCCCAGCAGAGAGACCCAGTACTTC.

This clone was seen repeatedly, ten times or more. Additional DNA sequences in this sample encode the identical CDR3. The chain combines TRBV15 with TRBJ1-1, with D maybe TRBD1 (5 bases). Germline CDR1 reads LNHNV; CDR2 reads YYDKDF (reference sequence). Trimming stripped 8 bases from V and 4 bases from J, with 11 bases between. The CDR3 is 12 amino acids. CDR3 in amino acids: CATGQWGTEAFF. CDR3 sequence (DNA): TGTGCCACCGGACAATGGGGCACTGAAGCTTTCTTT.

The chain uses TRBV18 and TRBJ2-1; 7 nucleotides match TRBD2. Trimming cost V 4 bases and J 9 bases; bases outside gene matches: 12. The germline gives CDR1 KGHSH, CDR2 LQKENI. This CDR3 region has 15 residues. The CDR3: CASSLNVASGGEQFF. CDR3 DNA: TGTGCCAGCTCACTCAACGTCGCTAGCGGAGGTGAGCAGTTCTTC.